This T cell receptor (beta chain) was captured in a study of OX40 agonist ivuxolimab in advanced cancers. Across the whole study: Three patients, one with hepatocellular carcinoma and two with cutaneous melanoma, responded partially.

Whole-study results and caveats: Low levels of normalized T-cell clonal expansion also appeared in some nonresponders.

Data came from immunoSEQ multiplex PCR; TCRdb stores just in-frame clones and leaves some out. The data hold roughly 66,000 clones, with roughly four fifths observed a single time. Germline V gene sequence: CDR1 SGHNT, CDR2 YYREEE (reference sequence). The CDR3 sequence is 15 residues long. The V and J ends lost 3 bases and 4 bases, in that order; junction bases with no gene match: 6. About this clone: Its antigen is undetermined.

The genes are TRBV5-4 and TRBJ2-3, with 9 bases lining up with TRBD2. The TCR was taken from an adult with an advanced solid tumor such as melanoma, head and neck, liver or kidney cancer. The sequenced sample was CD4+ or CD8+ T cells sorted from blood, obtained in a trial of the OX40 agonist ivuxolimab. DNA for the CDR3: TGTGCCAGCAGCTCACTTAGCGGGGGCCCAGATACGCAGTATTTT. Translation gives CASSSLSGGPDTQYF.